These 13 T cell receptor beta chains originate from one sample sequenced in a study of OX40 agonist ivuxolimab in advanced cancers. Profiled with immunoSEQ multiplex PCR; TCRdb holds only in-frame clones, not every one. The data contain 45,000 to 65,000 clones, 60% to 80% of them singletons. Sequenced here: CD4+ or CD8+ T cells sorted from blood, sampled in a trial of the OX40 agonist ivuxolimab. The receptors here all came from an adult with an advanced solid tumor such as melanoma, head and neck, liver or kidney cancer.

The chain joins TRBV4-1 to TRBJ2-7; TRBD2 aligns across 11 bases. Germline trimming cut 3 bases from V and 3 bases from J; bases unmatched to any gene: 10. Germline loops: CDR1 MGHRA, CDR2 YSYEKL. The CDR3 consists of 17 residues. DNA for the CDR3: TGCGCCAGCAGCCAGGCTACCGGGACTAGCGGATTCTACGAGCAGTACTTC. This translates into CASSQATGTSGFYEQYF.

The V and J genes are TRBV5-1 and TRBJ1-1, with 9 positions matching TRBD1. CDR1 and CDR2 from the germline V gene are SGHRS and YFSETQ. The CDR3 extends over 14 amino acids. V gave up 0 bases and J gave up 10 bases; unmatched junction bases: 7. The CDR3: CASSLGGQGIIAFF. CDR3 sequence (DNA): TGCGCCAGCAGCTTGGGAGGACAGGGGATTATAGCTTTCTTT. The full variable domain, in which reference TRBV5-1 and TRBJ1-1 provide the parts outside the CDR3, is KAGVTQTPRYLIKTRGQQVTLSCSPISGHRSVSWYQQTPGQGLQFLFEYFSETQRNKGNFPGRFSGRQFSNSRSEMNVSTLELGDSALYLCASSLGGQGIIAFFGQGTRLTVV.

The V gene is TRBV9, the J gene TRBJ2-5; TRBD2 aligns across 8 bases. Trimming removed 4 bases from V and 2 bases from J; junction bases left unmatched: 7. This CDR3 has 15 amino acids. CDR1 is SGDLS and CDR2 is YYNGEE in the germline V gene. CDR3 sequence (DNA): TGTGCCAGCAGCCCCACCGGGGGGGGACAAGAGACCCAGTACTTC. Translated, it gives CASSPTGGGQETQYF.

The V and J genes are TRBV6-5 and TRBJ2-7, with TRBD2 identical over 7 bases. V lost 8 bases, J lost 1 base, and 11 bases stayed unmatched. The CDR3 is 15 residues long. CDR1 is MNHEY and CDR2 is SVGAGI in the germline V gene. CDR3 nucleotides: TGTGCCAGCGGTCCACAGGAGGGAGGGTCCTACGAGCAGTACTTC. Translation: CASGPQEGGSYEQYF.

The genes are TRBV7-2 and TRBJ2-1; D may be TRBD2 (5 bases). CDR3 length: 15 residues. Trimming left V 5 bases short and J 6 bases short, with 17 bases between. The germline gives CDR1 SGHTA, CDR2 FQGNSA. CDR3 sequence reads: CASSPDFGVGNEQFF. As DNA, the CDR3 is TGTGCCAGCAGCCCCGATTTCGGGGTTGGCAATGAGCAGTTCTTC.

V usage is TRBV19 and J usage is TRBJ1-5, with D perhaps matching TRBD1 (6 bases). The germline V gene encodes CDR1 LNHDA and CDR2 SQIVND (reference sequence). Trimming shortened V by 5 bases and J by 0 bases, and 14 bases separated the two germline ends. The CDR3 loop spans 16 amino acids. In DNA form, the CDR3 reads TGTGCCAGTAGTCCCCAACAGGGAAATAGCAATCAGCCCCAGCATTTT. It specifies CASSPQQGNSNQPQHF.

V gene TRBV28 combines with J gene TRBJ2-7; 8 bases are a match to TRBD2. The CDR3 covers 16 residues. Trimming removed 8 bases from V and 3 bases from J; junction bases left unmatched: 15. Germline loops: CDR1 MDHEN, CDR2 SYDVKM. CDR3 sequence: CASRTSGGGWNYEQYF. The CDR3 bases are TGTGCCAGCCGAACCAGCGGGGGAGGATGGAACTACGAGCAGTACTTC.

This chain joins TRBV6-5 and TRBJ1-6; D gene unclear. CDR1 and CDR2 from the germline V gene are MNHEY and SVGAGI. This CDR3 has 15 residues. The germline V and J ends were trimmed by 0 bases and 8 bases, with 11 bases remaining between them. Here the CDR3 reads CASSYSGKDDSPLHF. The CDR3 DNA reads TGTGCCAGCAGTTACTCCGGGAAGGACGATTCACCCCTCCACTTT.

The V gene is TRBV7-6, the J gene TRBJ2-3; D is possibly TRBD2 (5 bases). Germline lookup yields CDR1 SGHVS and CDR2 FNYEAQ. The V end lost 4 bases, the J end lost 2 bases, and 13 bases lay between the germline ends. The CDR3 covers 15 residues. CDR3 loop: CASSWVGGDTDTQYF. DNA of the CDR3: TGTGCCAGCAGCTGGGTAGGAGGCGACACAGATACGCAGTATTTT.

This clone was seen only a few times. The V and J genes are TRBV7-2 and TRBJ2-7, with D tentatively TRBD2 (6 bases). In germline, CDR1 is SGHTA, CDR2 FQGNSA. The CDR3 has 13 amino acids. Trimming removed 3 bases at V and 7 bases at J, with 13 bases between. CDR3 coding DNA: TGTGCCAGCAGCTTGATCGCCGCGGGGGAGCAGTACTTC. It yields the protein CASSLIAAGEQYF.

V usage is TRBV7-2 and J usage is TRBJ2-2; D not resolved. Trimming pared 5 bases from V and 2 bases from J, leaving 9 bases between. Looked up from germline, CDR1 is SGHTA and CDR2 is FQGNSA. The CDR3 is 14 amino acids. The CDR3 nucleotides are TGTGCCAGCAGCATCGGATACAACACCGGGGAGCTGTTTTTT. Translated: CASSIGYNTGELFF.

V and J are TRBV18 and TRBJ1-5, with D uncertain. This CDR3 contains 15 residues. V was shortened by 1 base and J by 3 bases, with 10 bases between the two germline ends. CDR1 is KGHSH, CDR2 LQKENI, per germline. The CDR3 DNA reads as TGTGCCAGCTCACCACGTTCCGGCCACAATCAGCCCCAGCATTTT. Residues: CASSPRSGHNQPQHF.

The rearrangement uses TRBV7-9 and TRBJ2-7, with TRBD2 as a possible D gene (6 bases). Trimming left V 3 bases short and J 3 bases short, with 12 bases between. The CDR3 consists of 14 residues. The germline V gene has CDR1 SEHNR and CDR2 FQNEAQ (reference sequence). CDR3 residues: CASSFGGAGYEQYF. DNA for the CDR3: TGTGCCAGCAGCTTCGGGGGAGCGGGCTACGAGCAGTACTTC.